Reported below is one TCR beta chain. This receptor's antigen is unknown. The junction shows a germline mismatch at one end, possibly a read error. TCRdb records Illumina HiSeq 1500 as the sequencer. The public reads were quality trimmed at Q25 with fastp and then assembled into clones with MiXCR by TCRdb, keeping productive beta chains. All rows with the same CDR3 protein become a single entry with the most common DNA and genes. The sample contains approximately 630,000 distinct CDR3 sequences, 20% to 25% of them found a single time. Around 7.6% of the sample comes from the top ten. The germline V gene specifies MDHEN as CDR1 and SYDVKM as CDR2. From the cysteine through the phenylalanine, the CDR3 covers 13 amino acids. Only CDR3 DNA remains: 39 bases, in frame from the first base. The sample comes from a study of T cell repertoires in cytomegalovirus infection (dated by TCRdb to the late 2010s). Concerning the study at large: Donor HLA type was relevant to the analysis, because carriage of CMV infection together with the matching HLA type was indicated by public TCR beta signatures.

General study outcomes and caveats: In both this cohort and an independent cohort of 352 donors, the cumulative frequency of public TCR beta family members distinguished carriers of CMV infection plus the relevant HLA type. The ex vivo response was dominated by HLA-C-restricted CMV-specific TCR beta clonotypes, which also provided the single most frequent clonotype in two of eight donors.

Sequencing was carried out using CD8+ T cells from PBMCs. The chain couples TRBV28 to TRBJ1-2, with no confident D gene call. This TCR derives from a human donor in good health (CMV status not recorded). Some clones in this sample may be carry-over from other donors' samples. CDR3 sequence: CASSYTANCGYTF. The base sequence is TGTGCCAGCAGTTATACAGCCAACTGTGGCTACACCTTC.